A selection of T cell receptor beta chains follows, all from one sample in a study of blood T cell repertoires in COVID-19. Here immunoSEQ multiplex PCR was the method, and the copy in TCRdb shows in-frame clones only, minus some. There are fewer than 50,000 clones in the sample; roughly 74% occur only once, and more than 9% lies in the top ten. The sample comprised peripheral blood. The receptors originated from a man between 65 and 80 years old with COVID-19, enrolled during active disease. Both conserved end residues are part of each CDR3. D genes are given only for firm matches. Rows may omit the clone size; those that give it use once, few, many or a size class.

cdr3_aa	cdr3_nt	j_call	clone_size	cdr3_length	d_call	v_call
CASSAGGFPFNSPLHF	TGTGCCAGCAGTGCAGGGGGCTTCCCTTTTAATTCACCCCTCCACTTT	TRBJ1-6	once	16	TRBD1	TRBV27
CASAGQPLVYGYTF	TGTGCCAGCGCCGGACAGCCCCTAGTGTATGGCTACACCTTC	TRBJ1-2	-	14	-	TRBV28
CASSHIRAGRFNTGELFF	TGTGCCAGCAGCCACATCCGGGCGGGCAGGTTTAACACCGGGGAGCTGTTTTTT	TRBJ2-2	-	18	-	TRBV13
CASSQDPDRAGAQHF	TGCGCCAGCAGCCAAGACCCGGACAGGGCGGGGGCCCAGCATTTT	TRBJ1-5	-	15	TRBD1	TRBV4-1
CASVAAGLEEQYF	TGTGCCAGCGTGGCAGCGGGCCTTGAAGAGCAGTACTTC	TRBJ2-7	-	13	-	TRBV6-5
CSVHESSYEQYF	TGCAGCGTTCACGAGAGCTCCTACGAGCAGTACTTC	TRBJ2-7	once	12	-	TRBV29-1
CASSTRDRGGNTIYF	TGTGCCAGCAGCACCCGGGACAGGGGAGGAAACACCATATATTTT	TRBJ1-3	-	15	TRBD1	TRBV5-4
CASSYRDSPTQYF	TGTGCCAGCAGTTACCGGGACAGCCCAACCCAGTACTTC	TRBJ2-5	-	13	TRBD1	TRBV6-5
CASSGTSANNEQFF	TGCGCCAGCAGCGGGACTAGCGCTAACAATGAGCAGTTCTTC	TRBJ2-1	-	14	TRBD2	TRBV5-1
CASSLGGTGGEKEQFF	TGCGCCAGCAGCTTGGGCGGAACAGGGGGCGAGAAGGAGCAGTTCTTC	TRBJ2-1	-	16	TRBD1	TRBV5-1
CASSHYEQYF	TGTGCCAGCAGCCACTACGAGCAGTACTTC	TRBJ2-7	few	10	-	TRBV5-8
CASSQGTGGSGELFF	TGCGCCAGCAGCCAGGGGACAGGGGGCTCCGGGGAGCTGTTTTTT	TRBJ2-2	-	15	TRBD1	TRBV4-1
CASSLAGPGFGSAFF	TGCGCCAGCAGCTTGGCCGGTCCAGGGTTCGGATCGGCTTTCTTT	TRBJ1-1	-	15	-	TRBV5-1
CASTNSADTQYF	TGTGCCAGCACCAACTCTGCAGATACGCAGTATTTT	TRBJ2-3	-	12	-	TRBV12-3/TRBV12-4
CASSLAGGSSYEQYF	TGTGCCAGCAGTTTAGCGGGGGGCTCCTCCTACGAGCAGTACTTC	TRBJ2-7	-	15	TRBD2	TRBV28
CASSEGIMSGEKLFF	TGTGCCAGCAGTGAAGGTATTATGAGCGGTGAAAAACTGTTTTTT	TRBJ1-4	-	15	-	TRBV2